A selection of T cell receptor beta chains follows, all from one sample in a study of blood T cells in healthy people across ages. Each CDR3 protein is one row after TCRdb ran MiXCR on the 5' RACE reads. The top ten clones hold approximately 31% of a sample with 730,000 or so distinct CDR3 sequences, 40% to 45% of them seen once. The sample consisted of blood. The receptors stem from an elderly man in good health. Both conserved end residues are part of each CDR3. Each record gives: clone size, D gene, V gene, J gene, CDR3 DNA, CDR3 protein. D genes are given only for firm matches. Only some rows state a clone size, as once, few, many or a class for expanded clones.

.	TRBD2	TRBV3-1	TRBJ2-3	TGTGCCAGCAGCCCATCACTAGCGGGGGGTTCAAATACGCAGTATTTT	CASSPSLAGGSNTQYF
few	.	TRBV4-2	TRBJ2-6	TGTGCCAGCAGCCAAGTTGGGGCCGCCTGGTCGACCAACGTCCTGACTTTC	CASSQVGAAWSTNVLTF
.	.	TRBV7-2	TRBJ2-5	TGTGCCAGCAGCTTAGCGAGCCTGCTCATTGAGCAGTACTTC	CASSLASLLIEQYF
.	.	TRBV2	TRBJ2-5	TGTGCCAGCAGTGTGTCGGGAACGAAAGGAGAGACCCAGTACTTC	CASSVSGTKGETQYF
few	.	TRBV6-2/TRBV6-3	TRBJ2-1	TGTGCCACGTACCTACCGGGGCGCCCCCAAGAGACCCAGTTCTTC	CATYLPGRPQETQFF
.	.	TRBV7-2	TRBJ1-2	TGTGCCAGCAGCGTGACAGAAAGCTATGGCTACACCTTC	CASSVTESYGYTF
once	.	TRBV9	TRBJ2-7	TGTGCCAGCAGCGCCAACACGGGACTCACCTACGAGCAGTACTTC	CASSANTGLTYEQYF
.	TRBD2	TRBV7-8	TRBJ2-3	TGTGCCAGCAGCTCGGGACTAGCGGGGGGAGCTAGCACAGATACGCAGTATTTT	CASSSGLAGGASTDTQYF
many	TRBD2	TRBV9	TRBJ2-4	TGTGCCAGCAGCGTAGGACTAGCGGGTGAAGGGAGGAACATTCAGTACTTC	CASSVGLAGEGRNIQYF
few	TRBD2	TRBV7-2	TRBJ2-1	TGTGCCAGCAGCTTGGGCGGGGGGGCTGAGAATGAGCAGTTCTTC	CASSLGGGAENEQFF
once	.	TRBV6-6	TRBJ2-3	TGTGCCAGCAGTTACCGCGGGAAGGGGATAGGCACAGATACGCAATATTTT	CASSYRGKGIGTDTQYF
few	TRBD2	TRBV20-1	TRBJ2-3	TGCAGTGCCCAGACAGGACTAGCGGGAGGAGGGGATACGCAGTATTTT	CSAQTGLAGGGDTQYF
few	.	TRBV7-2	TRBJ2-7	TGTGCCAGCAGGACACTAAGCTCCTACGAGCAGTACTTC	CASRTLSSYEQYF
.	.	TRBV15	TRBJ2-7	TGTGCCACCAGCAGAGGACTAGAGGGAGGAACCCAGTACTTC	CATSRGLEGGTQYF
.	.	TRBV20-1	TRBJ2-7	TGCAGTGCTCCGAGCGGGTCCTCCTACGAGCAGTACTTC	CSAPSGSSYEQYF
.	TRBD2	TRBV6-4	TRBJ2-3	TGTGCCAGCAGTGACTCTACTAGCGGGAGTAGGGCAGATACGCAGTATTTT	CASSDSTSGSRADTQYF
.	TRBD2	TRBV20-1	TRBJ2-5	TGCAGTGCTAGTTCTAGCGGGAGGACAAATGAGCAGTACTTC	CSASSSGRTNEQYF
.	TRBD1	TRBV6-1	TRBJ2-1	TGTGCCAGCAGTGAGTTGGGGAGACAGGGACCGTACAATGAGCAGTTCTTC	CASSELGRQGPYNEQFF
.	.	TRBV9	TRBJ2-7	TGTGCCAGCAGCGTTGGGGACGTCCCCTACGAGCAGTACTTC	CASSVGDVPYEQYF
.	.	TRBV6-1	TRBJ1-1	TGTGCCAGCAGTGGGAACGAGCCTGAAGCTTTCTTT	CASSGNEPEAFF
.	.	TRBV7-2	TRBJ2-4	TGTGCCAGCAGCTTACAGGGGATTAGCGTGCACATTCAGTACTTC	CASSLQGISVHIQYF
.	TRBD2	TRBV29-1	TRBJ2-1	TGCAGCGTTGAAGGGGGGGAGGGTGTGGGGATATACAATGAGCAGTTCTTC	CSVEGGEGVGIYNEQFF
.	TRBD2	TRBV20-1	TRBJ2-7	TGCAGTGCCAAGACTAGCGGGAGATACGAGCAGTACTTC	CSAKTSGRYEQYF
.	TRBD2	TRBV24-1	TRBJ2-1	TGTGCCACCAGTGATTCGACTAGCGGGAGTGTCAATGAGCAGTTCTTC	CATSDSTSGSVNEQFF
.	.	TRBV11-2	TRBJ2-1	TGTGCCAGCAGCGGGACTCCCCAAGAGACCCAGTTCTTC	CASSGTPQETQFF
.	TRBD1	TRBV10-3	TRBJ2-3	TGTGCCATCAGTCCGGGACAGGGGACCACAGATACGCAGTATTTT	CAISPGQGTTDTQYF